The 23 T cell receptor beta chains listed next were all sequenced from one sample in a study of blood T cell repertoires in COVID-19. Assay: immunoSEQ multiplex PCR; the TCRdb copy retains only in-frame clones and omits some. The repertoire holds about 130,000 clones, with under 85% as singletons. The sample was peripheral blood. Every receptor here comes from a man between 60 and 70 years old with acute or convalescent COVID-19.

The rearrangement links TRBV5-3 to TRBJ1-5; 8 bases are a match to TRBD1. TRBV5-3 is flagged as an ORF with uncertain function. The CDR3 totals 19 residues. V was clipped by 1 base and J by 5 bases; unmatched bases: 17. CDR3 sequence: CARSLSISGQDRVHQPQHF. CDR3 in DNA: TGTGCCAGAAGCTTGTCAATCTCAGGACAGGACAGGGTCCATCAGCCCCAGCATTTT.

The chain has TRBV10-1 and TRBJ2-1, with D possibly TRBD1 on 6 matching bases. V lost 0 bases and J 3 bases, leaving 9 bases between the germline ends. The CDR3 is 15 amino acids. CDR1 and CDR2 (germline): WNHNN, SYGVQD (reference sequence). The CDR3 sequence is CASSESGADYNEQFF. CDR3 bases: TGCGCCAGCAGTGAGTCGGGGGCCGACTACAATGAGCAGTTCTTC.

The chain employs TRBV14 and TRBJ1-1, with D possibly matching TRBD1 (5 bases). V was trimmed by 1 base and J by 3 bases, leaving 15 bases between them. Per the germline V gene, CDR1 is SGHDN and CDR2 is FVKESK. The CDR3 has 16 amino acids. CDR3 in DNA: TGTGCCAGCAGCCAAGGGCGTAACAGGCGGTACACTGAAGCTTTCTTT. Protein sequence: CASSQGRNRRYTEAFF.

V gene TRBV5-4 combines with J gene TRBJ2-5, with unresolved D. Germline CDR1 and CDR2: SGHNT and YYREEE (reference sequence). Trimming removed 4 bases from V and 3 bases from J, with 10 bases in between. The CDR3 contains 13 residues. The CDR3 loop reads CASSATPKETQYF. The DNA for the CDR3 is TGTGCCAGCAGCGCGACACCCAAAGAGACCCAGTACTTC.

CDR3 loop: CASSPRTPSGSRTGELFF. The CDR3 DNA is TGTGCCAGCAGTCCAAGGACCCCTAGCGGGAGTCGCACCGGGGAGCTGTTTTTT. The chain has TRBV6-2 or TRBV6-3 and TRBJ2-2; 10 bases fit TRBD2. This CDR3 has 18 residues. J lost 4 bases, V lost 5 bases, and 13 bases had no gene match. From germline, CDR1 is MNHEY and CDR2 SVGEGT.

The J gene is TRBJ2-7, the V gene TRBV5-4; TRBD1 might be the D (5 bases). The CDR3 sequence is 14 residues long. CDR1 and CDR2 from the germline V gene are SGHNT and YYREEE (reference sequence). V lost 0 bases to trimming and J lost 2 bases, with 9 bases between them. CDR3 sequence (DNA): TGTGCCAGCAGCTTGGGTCCAGGGCCCTACGAGCAGTACTTC. This sequence encodes CASSLGPGPYEQYF.

Only a few counts were recorded for this clone. V is TRBV12-3 or TRBV12-4 and J is TRBJ2-1, with a possible D match to TRBD1 (6 bases). The CDR3 consists of 12 residues. V was shortened by 2 bases and J by 7 bases, with 6 bases between the two germline ends. The CDR3 DNA is TGTGCCAGCAGTTTAAGGGGGAATGAGCAGTTCTTC. Amino acid sequence: CASSLRGNEQFF.

This chain joins TRBV20-1 and TRBJ2-1, with 8 nucleotides matching TRBD2. The CDR3 consists of 15 residues. V lost 6 bases and J lost 0; bases outside the gene matches: 7. CDR1 is DFQATT, CDR2 SNEGSKA, per germline (reference sequence). The DNA for the CDR3 is TGCAGTGCCAGTACCGGGACTAGCTCCTACAATGAGCAGTTCTTC. It specifies CSASTGTSSYNEQFF.

The chain recombines TRBV5-1 with TRBJ2-3; no reliable D call. The CDR3 spans 16 residues. Deletions cut 4 bases from V and 5 bases from J, with 20 bases between. Germline CDR1 is SGHRS and CDR2 is YFSETQ. The DNA of the CDR3 is TGCGCCAGCAGCGCCGATAAATTTAGTCCGGGAGATACGCAGTATTTT. This codes for CASSADKFSPGDTQYF.

The chain combines TRBV5-8 with TRBJ1-5, with TRBD1 matching over 7 bases. Germline assignment: CDR1 SGHTS and CDR2 YDEGEE. The length of the CDR3 is 15 residues. Unmatched junction bases numbered 7, after V lost 5 bases and J lost 2 bases. CDR3 region: CASRRQGLGNQPQHF. The CDR3, as DNA: TGTGCCAGCAGGCGACAGGGATTAGGCAATCAGCCCCAGCATTTT.

This chain joins TRBV12-3 or TRBV12-4 and TRBJ1-2; 7 bases align to TRBD1. The V and J ends lost 4 bases and 6 bases, in that order; junction bases with no gene match: 5. CDR3 length: 13 residues. Here the CDR3 DNA reads TGTGCCAGCAGTTACGGGCAGGGGGATGGCTACACCTTC. Translating gives CASSYGQGDGYTF.

This clone occurred once. The J gene is TRBJ2-5, the V gene TRBV27; 9 positions agree with TRBD2. Trimming at V came to 6 bases and at J to 0 bases, leaving 8 bases not matched to a gene. Looked up from germline, CDR1 is MNHEY and CDR2 is SMNVEV (reference sequence). There are 16 residues in the CDR3. The DNA for the CDR3 is TGTGCCAGCAGCTTAGCGGGAGCCATGTACCAAGAGACCCAGTACTTC. Amino acids: CASSLAGAMYQETQYF.

This clone was picked up a small number of times. The same CDR3 also results from other DNA sequences found in this sample. V and J are TRBV7-3 and TRBJ2-7; D is possibly TRBD1 (5 bases). The CDR3 consists of 14 residues. Germline V gene lookup returns CDR1 SGHTA and CDR2 FQGTGA. V lost 2 bases and J lost 2, with 10 bases in between. The CDR3 bases are TGTGCCAGCAGCTTAGGGGCAGGTCCCTACGAGCAGTACTTC. Protein: CASSLGAGPYEQYF.

This chain connects TRBV6-5 to TRBJ2-7; maybe TRBD1 (6 bases). CDR3 length: 15 residues. Trimming pared 6 bases from V and 3 bases from J, leaving 18 bases between. CDR1 and CDR2 (germline): MNHEY, SVGAGI. The CDR3 loop reads CASRNAGTSVYEQYF. The CDR3 nucleotides are TGTGCCAGCAGGAATGCCGGGACATCCGTCTACGAGCAGTACTTC.

This sequence joins TRBV19 and TRBJ2-7; the D gene is possibly TRBD1 (5 bases). CDR1 is LNHDA, CDR2 SQIVND, per germline (reference sequence). The CDR3 sequence is 15 residues long. The V end lost 0 bases, the J end lost 2 bases, and 11 bases lay between the germline ends. CDR3 nucleotide sequence: TGTGCCAGTAGTATAGAGCCAGGGCCGCCCTACGAGCAGTACTTC. This encodes CASSIEPGPPYEQYF.

V and J are TRBV27 and TRBJ2-1; 8 bases map to TRBD2. V shed 4 bases and J 7 bases; nucleotides not matched to a gene: 9. Per the germline V gene, CDR1 is MNHEY and CDR2 is SMNVEV (reference sequence). The length of the CDR3 is 15 residues. Written as DNA, the CDR3 is TGTGCCAGCAGTTCCTCCGGGACTAGTCCTAATGAGCAGTTCTTC. Translated: CASSSSGTSPNEQFF.

This clone was detected once. The genes are TRBV5-8 and TRBJ1-5; 8 bases match TRBD1. The CDR3 is made up of 14 amino acids. The V and J ends lost 5 bases and 6 bases, in that order; junction bases with no gene match: 7. Germline V gene sequence: CDR1 SGHTS, CDR2 YDEGEE. The CDR3 sequence: CASRRGQGSQPQHF. CDR3 bases: TGTGCCAGCAGGAGAGGACAGGGTAGTCAGCCCCAGCATTTT.

The chain is built from TRBV5-1 and TRBJ2-1, with 8 nucleotides matching TRBD2. From germline, CDR1 is SGHRS and CDR2 YFSETQ. V lost 0 bases and J lost 1; bases outside the gene matches: 9. This CDR3 spans 18 amino acids. The CDR3 sequence: CASSLGSSGIGSYNEQFF. The DNA of the CDR3 is TGCGCCAGCAGCTTGGGTAGTAGCGGGATAGGGTCCTACAATGAGCAGTTCTTC.

This rearrangement joins TRBV28 to TRBJ2-1; 7 bases map to TRBD1. Trimming cost V 6 bases and J 7 bases; bases outside gene matches: 6. Per germline, CDR1 MDHEN and CDR2 SYDVKM. This CDR3 spans 13 amino acids. The CDR3, as DNA: TGTGCCAGCAGGACAGGGTTTAGGAATGAGCAGTTCTTC. This codes for CASRTGFRNEQFF.

As DNA, the CDR3 is TGTGCCAGCAGCCGCCATAGCGGGAGGGGCAACATTCAGTACTTC. It codes for CASSRHSGRGNIQYF. The chain links TRBV5-6 to TRBJ2-4; TRBD2 aligns across 11 bases. Looked up from germline, CDR1 is SGHDT and CDR2 is YYEEEE. The CDR3 is 15 amino acids. The V and J ends lost 4 bases and 7 bases, in that order; junction bases with no gene match: 7. Filled out from reference TRBV5-6 and TRBJ2-4, the complete variable domain reads DAGVTQSPTHLIKTRGQQVTLRCSPKSGHDTVSWYQQALGQGPQFIFQYYEEEERQRGNFPDRFSGHQFPNYSSELNVNALLLGDSALYLCASSRHSGRGNIQYFGAGTRLSVL.

CDR3 loop: CASKQGGYEQYF. As DNA, the CDR3 is TGTGCCAGCAAACAGGGTGGGTACGAGCAGTACTTC. V and J are TRBV3-1 (or the pseudogene TRBV3-2) and TRBJ2-7; D might be TRBD1 (6 bases). The CDR3 loop spans 12 amino acids. V was cut by 7 bases and J by 4 bases, with 11 bases left in between. The germline V gene encodes CDR1 LGHDT and CDR2 YNNKEL (reference sequence).

The chain joins TRBV5-4 to TRBJ2-4; 10 bases map to TRBD2. The germline CDR1 and CDR2 sequences are SGHNT and YYREEE (reference sequence). The CDR3 consists of 18 residues. V lost 3 bases and J lost 4; bases outside the gene matches: 13. CDR3 amino acids: CASSYLTRLAGGKNIQYF. CDR3 DNA sequence: TGTGCCAGCAGCTATCTGACGAGACTAGCGGGCGGAAAAAACATTCAGTACTTC.

The J gene is TRBJ2-2, the V gene TRBV4-2, with 13 bases identical to TRBD2. The CDR3 spans 15 residues. CDR1 is LGHNA, CDR2 YNFKEQ, per germline. The J segment lost 8 bases and the V segment lost 2 bases, leaving 2 bases of the junction unmatched. CDR3 coding DNA: TGTGCCAGCAGCCAACGGACTAGCGGGAGAGGGGAGCTGTTTTTT. It is translated as CASSQRTSGRGELFF.